The rows below give T cell receptor beta chains drawn from one sample of a study of OX40 agonist ivuxolimab in advanced cancers. The repertoire was sequenced with immunoSEQ multiplex PCR; TCRdb's copy has only in-frame clones and lacks some. Of about 71,000 clones listed, under 90% are singletons. The sample in question was CD4+ or CD8+ T cells sorted from blood, obtained in a trial of the OX40 agonist ivuxolimab. These receptors were taken from an adult with an advanced solid tumor such as melanoma, head and neck, liver or kidney cancer. Both conserved end residues are trimmed from each CDR3. The order of the fields is V gene, J gene, CDR3 protein.

TRBV27	TRBJ2-1	ASSPNGRAYNEQF
TRBV6-4	TRBJ2-1	ASSPRTSGTYNEQF
TRBV4-2	TRBJ2-1	ASSQVGWDQGIGNEQF
TRBV18	TRBJ2-6	ASSPTGGSGANVLT
TRBV5-5	TRBJ1-6	ASSRDRGDSPLH
TRBV9	TRBJ2-3	ASSRGRSSTDTQY
TRBV5-1	TRBJ2-2	ASSLAFIGTSTGELF
TRBV28	TRBJ2-1	ASSQKQGAGEVGEQF
TRBV2	TRBJ1-1	ASSEVGQGARYTEAF
TRBV6-1	TRBJ2-5	ASSDRGETQY
TRBV5-4	TRBJ2-2	ASSAGGNTGELF
TRBV6-5	TRBJ1-5	ASSGGQGSQPQH
TRBV7-2	TRBJ2-7	ASSPSYEQY
TRBV29-1	TRBJ2-2	SVMGSTGELF
TRBV10-1	TRBJ1-1	ASSQDRASTEAF
TRBV29-1	TRBJ2-1	SVERAGGYNEQF
TRBV4-1	TRBJ1-2	ASSQDLYNYGYT
TRBV5-1	TRBJ2-2	ASSPGRNTGELF
TRBV19	TRBJ1-5	ASSMWAVNQPQH
TRBV5-4	TRBJ2-5	ASSLGFGGIETQY
TRBV5-1	TRBJ2-3	ASSPLRGGSPNTDTQY
TRBV15	TRBJ1-2	ATSRDRVYT
TRBV5-1	TRBJ2-3	ASSFLLLSDTQY
TRBV5-1	TRBJ1-4	ASSPGGVGEKLF